Sequencing of this TCR beta chain was carried out in a study of T cells in localized non-small cell lung cancer. Whole-study results and caveats: For the top 100 tumor clones, a median approximately 61 also appeared in adjacent lung. Higher T cell density in the blood was associated with longer overall survival, whereas higher adjacent-lung clonality associated with shorter survival. Tumor showed lower T cell clonality than uninvolved adjacent lung, where it was highest.

Only a few counts were recorded for this clone. Its antigen is still unknown. Here immunoSEQ multiplex PCR was the method, and the copy in TCRdb shows in-frame clones only, minus some. This sample has 72,000 or so clones; 80% to 90% occur once, and the top ten carry less than 15%. V was pared by 5 bases and J by 1 base, with 17 bases between. The CDR3 consists of 16 residues. Germline CDR1 SGHVS, CDR2 FNYEAQ. The receptor was derived from a female donor of 60 years or more with stage I lung adenocarcinoma. The starting material was peripheral blood, obtained before any cancer treatment. This rearrangement joins TRBV7-6 to TRBJ2-5; tentative D call: TRBD2 (5 bases). For the CDR3, the DNA is TGTGCCAGCAGCACCTCCCTCCTAGCCTCCCAAGAGACCCAGTACTTC. Protein product: CASSTSLLASQETQYF. The whole variable domain, filled in from reference TRBV7-6 and TRBJ2-5, reads GAGVSQSPRYKVTKRGQDVALRCDPISGHVSLYWYRQALGQGPEFLTYFNYEAQQDKSGLPNDRFSAERPEGSISTLTIQRTEQRDSAMYRCASSTSLLASQETQYFGPGTRLLVL.